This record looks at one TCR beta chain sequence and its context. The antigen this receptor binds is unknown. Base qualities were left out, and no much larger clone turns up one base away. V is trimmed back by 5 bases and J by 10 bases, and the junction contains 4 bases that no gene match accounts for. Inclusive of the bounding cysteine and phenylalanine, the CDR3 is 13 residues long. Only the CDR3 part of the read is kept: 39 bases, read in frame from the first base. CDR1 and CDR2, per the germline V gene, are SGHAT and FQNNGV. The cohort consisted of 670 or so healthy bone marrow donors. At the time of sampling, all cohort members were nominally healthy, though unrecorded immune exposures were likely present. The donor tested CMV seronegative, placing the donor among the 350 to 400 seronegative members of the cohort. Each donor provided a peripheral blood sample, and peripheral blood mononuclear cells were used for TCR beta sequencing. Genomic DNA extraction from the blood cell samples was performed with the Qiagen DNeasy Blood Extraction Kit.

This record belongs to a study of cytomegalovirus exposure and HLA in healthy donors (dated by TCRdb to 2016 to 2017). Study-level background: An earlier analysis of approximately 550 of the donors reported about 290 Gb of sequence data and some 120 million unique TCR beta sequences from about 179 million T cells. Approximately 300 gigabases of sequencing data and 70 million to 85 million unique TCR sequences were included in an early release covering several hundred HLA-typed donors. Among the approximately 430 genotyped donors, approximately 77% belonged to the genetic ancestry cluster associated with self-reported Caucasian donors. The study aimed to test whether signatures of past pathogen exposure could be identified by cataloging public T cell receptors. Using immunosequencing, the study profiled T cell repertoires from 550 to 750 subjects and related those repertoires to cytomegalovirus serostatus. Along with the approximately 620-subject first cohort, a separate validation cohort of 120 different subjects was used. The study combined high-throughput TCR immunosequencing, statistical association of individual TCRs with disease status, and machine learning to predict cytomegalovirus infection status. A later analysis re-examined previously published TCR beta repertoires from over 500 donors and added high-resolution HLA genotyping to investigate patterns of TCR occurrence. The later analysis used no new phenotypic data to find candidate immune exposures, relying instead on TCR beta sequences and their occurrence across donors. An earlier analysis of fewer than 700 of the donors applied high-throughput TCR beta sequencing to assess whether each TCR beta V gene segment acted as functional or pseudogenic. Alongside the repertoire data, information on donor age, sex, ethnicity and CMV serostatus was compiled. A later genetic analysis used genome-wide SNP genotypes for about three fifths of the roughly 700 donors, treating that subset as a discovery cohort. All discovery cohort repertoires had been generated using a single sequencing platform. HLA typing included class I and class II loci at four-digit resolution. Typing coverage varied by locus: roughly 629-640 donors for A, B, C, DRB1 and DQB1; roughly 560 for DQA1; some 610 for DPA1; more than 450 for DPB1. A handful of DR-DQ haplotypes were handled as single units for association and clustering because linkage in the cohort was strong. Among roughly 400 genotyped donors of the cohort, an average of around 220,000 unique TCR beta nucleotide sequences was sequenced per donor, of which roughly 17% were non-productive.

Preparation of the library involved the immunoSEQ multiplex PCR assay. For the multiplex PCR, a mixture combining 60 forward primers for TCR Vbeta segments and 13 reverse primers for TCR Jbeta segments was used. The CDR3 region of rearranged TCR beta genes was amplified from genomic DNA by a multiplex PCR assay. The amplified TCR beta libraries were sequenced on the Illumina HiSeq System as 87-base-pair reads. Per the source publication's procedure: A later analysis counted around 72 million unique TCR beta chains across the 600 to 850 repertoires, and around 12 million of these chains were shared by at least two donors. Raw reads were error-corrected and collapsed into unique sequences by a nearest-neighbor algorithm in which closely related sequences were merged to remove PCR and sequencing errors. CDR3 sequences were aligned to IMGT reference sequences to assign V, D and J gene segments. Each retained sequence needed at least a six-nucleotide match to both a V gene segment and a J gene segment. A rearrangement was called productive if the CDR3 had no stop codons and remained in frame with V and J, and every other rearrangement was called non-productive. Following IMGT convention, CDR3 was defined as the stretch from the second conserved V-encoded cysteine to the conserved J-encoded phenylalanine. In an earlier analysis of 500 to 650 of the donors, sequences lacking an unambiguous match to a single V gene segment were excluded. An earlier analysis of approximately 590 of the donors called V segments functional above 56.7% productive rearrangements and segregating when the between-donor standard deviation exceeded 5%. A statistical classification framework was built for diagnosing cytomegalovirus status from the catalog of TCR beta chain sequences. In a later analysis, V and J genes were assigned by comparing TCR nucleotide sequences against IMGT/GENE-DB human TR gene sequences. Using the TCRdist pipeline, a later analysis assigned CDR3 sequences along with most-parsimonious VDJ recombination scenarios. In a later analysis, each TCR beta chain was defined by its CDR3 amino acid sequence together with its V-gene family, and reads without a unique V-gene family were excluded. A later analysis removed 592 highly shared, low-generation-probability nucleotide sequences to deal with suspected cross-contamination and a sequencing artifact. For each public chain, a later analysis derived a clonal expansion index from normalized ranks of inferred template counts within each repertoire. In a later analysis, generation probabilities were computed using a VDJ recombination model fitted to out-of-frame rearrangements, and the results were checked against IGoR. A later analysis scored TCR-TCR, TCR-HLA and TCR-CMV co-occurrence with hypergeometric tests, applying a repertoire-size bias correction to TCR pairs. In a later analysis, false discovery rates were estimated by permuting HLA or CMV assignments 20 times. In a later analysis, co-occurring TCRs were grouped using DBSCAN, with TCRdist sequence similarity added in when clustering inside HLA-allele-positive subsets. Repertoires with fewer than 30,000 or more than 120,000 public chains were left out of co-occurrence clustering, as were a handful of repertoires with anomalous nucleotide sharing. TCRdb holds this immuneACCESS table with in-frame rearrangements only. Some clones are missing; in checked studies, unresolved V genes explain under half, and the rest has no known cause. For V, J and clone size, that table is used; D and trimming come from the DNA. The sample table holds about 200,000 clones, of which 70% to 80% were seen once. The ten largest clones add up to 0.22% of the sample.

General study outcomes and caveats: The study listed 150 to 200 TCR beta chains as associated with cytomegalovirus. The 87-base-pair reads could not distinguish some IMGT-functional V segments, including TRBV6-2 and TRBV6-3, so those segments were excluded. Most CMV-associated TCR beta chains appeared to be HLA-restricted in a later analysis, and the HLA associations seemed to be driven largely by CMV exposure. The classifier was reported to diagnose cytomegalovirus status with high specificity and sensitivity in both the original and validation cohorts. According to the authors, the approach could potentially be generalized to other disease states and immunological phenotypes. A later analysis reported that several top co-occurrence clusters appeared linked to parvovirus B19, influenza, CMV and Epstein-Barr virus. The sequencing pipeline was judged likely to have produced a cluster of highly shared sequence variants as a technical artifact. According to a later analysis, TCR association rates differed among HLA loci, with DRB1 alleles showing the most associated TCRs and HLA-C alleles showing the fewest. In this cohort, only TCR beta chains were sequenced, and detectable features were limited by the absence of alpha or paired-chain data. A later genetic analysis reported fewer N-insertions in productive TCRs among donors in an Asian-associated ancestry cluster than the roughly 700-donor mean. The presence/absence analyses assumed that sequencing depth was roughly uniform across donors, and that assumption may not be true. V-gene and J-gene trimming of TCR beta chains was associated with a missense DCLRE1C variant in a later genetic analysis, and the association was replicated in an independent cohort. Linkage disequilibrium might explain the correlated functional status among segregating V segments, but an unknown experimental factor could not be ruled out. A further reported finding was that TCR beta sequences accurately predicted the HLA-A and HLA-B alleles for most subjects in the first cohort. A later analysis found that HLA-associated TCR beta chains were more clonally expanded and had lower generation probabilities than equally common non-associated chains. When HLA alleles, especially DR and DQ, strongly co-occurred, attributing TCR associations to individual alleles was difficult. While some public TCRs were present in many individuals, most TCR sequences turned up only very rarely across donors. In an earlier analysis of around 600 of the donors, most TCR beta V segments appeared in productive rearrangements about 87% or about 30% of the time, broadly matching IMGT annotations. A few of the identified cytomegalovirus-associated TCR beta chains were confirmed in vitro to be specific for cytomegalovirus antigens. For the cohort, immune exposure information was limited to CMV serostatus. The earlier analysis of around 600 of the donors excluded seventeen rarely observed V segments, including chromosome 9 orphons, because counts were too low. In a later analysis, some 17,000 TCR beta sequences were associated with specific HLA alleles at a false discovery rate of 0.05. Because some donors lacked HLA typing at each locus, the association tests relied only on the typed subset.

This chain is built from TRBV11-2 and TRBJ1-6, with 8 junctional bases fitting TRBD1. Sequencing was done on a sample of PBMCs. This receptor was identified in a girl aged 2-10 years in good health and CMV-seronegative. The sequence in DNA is TGTGCCAGCAGCAAAGGACAGGGCTCACCCCTCCACTTT. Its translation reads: CASSKGQGSPLHF. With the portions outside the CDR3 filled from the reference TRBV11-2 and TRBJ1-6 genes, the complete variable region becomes EAGVAQSPRYKIIEKRQSVAFWCNPISGHATLYWYQQILGQGPKLLIQFQNNGVVDDSQLPKDRFSAERLKGVDSTLKIQPAKLEDSAVYLCASSKGQGSPLHFGNGTRLTVT.